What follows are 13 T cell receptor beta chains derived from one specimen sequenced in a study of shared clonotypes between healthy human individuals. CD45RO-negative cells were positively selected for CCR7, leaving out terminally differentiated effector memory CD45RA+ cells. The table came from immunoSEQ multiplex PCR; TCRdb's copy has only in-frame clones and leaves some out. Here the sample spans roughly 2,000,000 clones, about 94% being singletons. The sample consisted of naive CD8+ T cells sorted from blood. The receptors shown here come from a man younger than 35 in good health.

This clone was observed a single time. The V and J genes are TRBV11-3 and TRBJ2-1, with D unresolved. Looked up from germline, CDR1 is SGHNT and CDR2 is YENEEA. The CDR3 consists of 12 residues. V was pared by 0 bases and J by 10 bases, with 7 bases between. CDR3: CASSLEAGEQFF. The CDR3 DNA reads TGTGCCAGCAGCTTAGAGGCTGGGGAGCAGTTCTTC.

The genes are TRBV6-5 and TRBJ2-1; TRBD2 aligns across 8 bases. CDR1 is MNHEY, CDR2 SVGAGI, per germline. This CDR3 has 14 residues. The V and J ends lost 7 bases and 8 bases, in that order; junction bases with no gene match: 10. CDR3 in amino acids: CASTSGTSGYEQFF. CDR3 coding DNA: TGTGCCAGCACCTCCGGGACTAGTGGGTATGAGCAGTTCTTC.

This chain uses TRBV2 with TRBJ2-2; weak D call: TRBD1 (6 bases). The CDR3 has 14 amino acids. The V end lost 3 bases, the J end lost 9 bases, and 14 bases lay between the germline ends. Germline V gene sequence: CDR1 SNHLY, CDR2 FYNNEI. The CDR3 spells CASSEGAGSRELFF. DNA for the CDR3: TGTGCCAGCAGTGAGGGGGCGGGTTCGCGGGAGCTGTTTTTT.

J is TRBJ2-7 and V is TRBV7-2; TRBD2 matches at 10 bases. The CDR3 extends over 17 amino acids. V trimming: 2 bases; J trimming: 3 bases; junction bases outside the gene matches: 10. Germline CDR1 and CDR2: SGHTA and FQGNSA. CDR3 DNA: TGTGCCAGCAGCTTAAATTTAGCGGGAGGAGACATCTACGAGCAGTACTTC. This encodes CASSLNLAGGDIYEQYF.

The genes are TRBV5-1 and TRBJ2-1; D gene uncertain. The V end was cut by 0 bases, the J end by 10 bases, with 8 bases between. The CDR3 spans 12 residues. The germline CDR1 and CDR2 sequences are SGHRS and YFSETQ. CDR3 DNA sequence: TGCGCCAGCAGCTTGGTAGGGTTGGAGCAGTTCTTC. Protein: CASSLVGLEQFF.

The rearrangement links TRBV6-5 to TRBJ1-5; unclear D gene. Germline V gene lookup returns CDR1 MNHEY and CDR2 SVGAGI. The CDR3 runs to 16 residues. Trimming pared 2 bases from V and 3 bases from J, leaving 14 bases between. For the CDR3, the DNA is TGTGCCAGCAGTTACGCTTCGCCGGAAAACAATCAGCCCCAGCATTTT. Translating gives CASSYASPENNQPQHF.

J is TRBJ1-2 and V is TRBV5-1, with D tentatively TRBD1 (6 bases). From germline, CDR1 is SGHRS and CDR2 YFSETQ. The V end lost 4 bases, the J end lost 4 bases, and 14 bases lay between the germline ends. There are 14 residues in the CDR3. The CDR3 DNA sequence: TGCGCCAGCAGCGTGCCTGGACAGATCTATGGCTACACCTTC. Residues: CASSVPGQIYGYTF.

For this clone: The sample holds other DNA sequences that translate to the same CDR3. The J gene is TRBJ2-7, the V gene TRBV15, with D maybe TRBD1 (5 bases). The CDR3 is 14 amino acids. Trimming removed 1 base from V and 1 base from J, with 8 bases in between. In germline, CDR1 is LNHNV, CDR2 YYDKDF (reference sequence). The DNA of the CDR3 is TGTGCCACCAGCAGAGCAAGGGGATCCTACGAGCAGTACTTC. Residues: CATSRARGSYEQYF.

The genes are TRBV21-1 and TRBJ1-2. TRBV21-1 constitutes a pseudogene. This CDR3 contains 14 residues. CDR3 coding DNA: TGTGCCAGCACCAAAGGGGATCCTACCTATGGCTACACCTTC. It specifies CASTKGDPTYGYTF.

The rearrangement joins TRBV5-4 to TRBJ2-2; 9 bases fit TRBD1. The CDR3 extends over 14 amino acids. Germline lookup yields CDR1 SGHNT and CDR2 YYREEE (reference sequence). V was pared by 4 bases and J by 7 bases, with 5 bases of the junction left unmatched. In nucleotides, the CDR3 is TGTGCCAGCAGCCCCGGGACAGGGAACGGGGAGCTGTTTTTT. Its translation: CASSPGTGNGELFF.

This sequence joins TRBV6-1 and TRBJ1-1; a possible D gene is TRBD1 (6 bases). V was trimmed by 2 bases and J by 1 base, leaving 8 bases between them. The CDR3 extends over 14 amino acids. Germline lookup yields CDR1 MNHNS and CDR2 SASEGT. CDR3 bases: TGTGCCAGCAGTGAATGGGGACAGAACACTGAAGCTTTCTTT. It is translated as CASSEWGQNTEAFF.

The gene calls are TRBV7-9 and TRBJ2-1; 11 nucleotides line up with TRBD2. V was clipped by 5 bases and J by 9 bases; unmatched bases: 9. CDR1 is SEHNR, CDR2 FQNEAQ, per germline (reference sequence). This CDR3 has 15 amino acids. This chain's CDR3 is CASSDLAGGFGEQFF. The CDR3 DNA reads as TGTGCCAGCAGCGATCTAGCGGGGGGTTTTGGTGAGCAGTTCTTC.

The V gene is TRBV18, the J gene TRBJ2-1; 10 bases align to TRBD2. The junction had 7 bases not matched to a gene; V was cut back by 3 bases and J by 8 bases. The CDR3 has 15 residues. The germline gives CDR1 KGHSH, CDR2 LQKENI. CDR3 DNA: TGTGCCAGCTCACCCATAGCGGGGGGCCGCGATGAGCAGTTCTTC. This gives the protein CASSPIAGGRDEQFF.